This record covers a single TCR beta chain. Antigen: not known. Method: immunoSEQ multiplex PCR; TCRdb's copy keeps in-frame clones and lacks some. In the table there are about 590,000 clones, about 95% of which are singletons. This record belongs to a study of shared clonotypes between healthy human individuals. Study outcomes and limitations: The study generally estimated greater richness for naive than memory subsets. Non-shared clonotypes displayed generation probabilities falling below those of clonotypes present in all four donors.

Naive CD8 isolation took CD45RO-negative cells positively selected for CCR7 and excluded terminally differentiated effector memory CD45RA+ cells. The CDR3 loop spans 15 amino acids. Trimming cost V 4 bases and J 4 bases, with 14 bases left between them. Germline V gene sequence: CDR1 MNHEY, CDR2 SMNVEV (reference sequence). V is TRBV27 and J is TRBJ2-4; perhaps TRBD1 as D (6 bases). This sequence originates from a woman in her twenties or thirties in good health. The sample comprised naive CD8+ T cells sorted from blood. The CDR3 sequence: CASSSVGAGKNIQYF. The DNA of the CDR3 is TGTGCCAGCAGTTCGGTGGGGGCAGGGAAAAACATTCAGTACTTC.